This T cell receptor (beta chain) was sequenced during a study of T cells after yellow fever vaccination. This clonotype was seen ten or more times. TCRdb processed the 5' RACE reads anew with MiXCR; each CDR3 protein has one entry. The repertoire has 140,000 to 150,000 distinct CDR3 sequences, roughly 6.7% of them found once; the top ten carry under 0.7%. The sequence was obtained from a young man who received the YFV17D yellow fever vaccine. The sample consisted of CD4+ T cells sorted from PBMCs, taken 10 days after the yellow fever booster vaccination.

CDR3 bases: TGCGCCAGCAGCTTGGGGCTAGCGGGAGTCCATGAGCAGTTCTTC. Protein: CASSLGLAGVHEQFF. The J gene is TRBJ2-1, the V gene TRBV5-1; 10 nucleotides agree with TRBD2. The CDR3 is 15 amino acids. Trimming took 0 bases from V and 8 from J; bases not matched to a gene: 5. Germline V gene lookup returns CDR1 SGHRS and CDR2 YFSETQ.